Shown below are 24 T cell receptor beta chains from a single sample sequenced in a study of T cell changes during pregnancy in multiple sclerosis. Repertoires were generated with immunoSEQ multiplex PCR, while TCRdb's copy carries only in-frame clones and drops some. The sample holds some 64,000 clones, 92% seen once. Sequencing was performed on peripheral blood, taken after pregnancy. All receptors derive from a female donor with multiple sclerosis, enrolled in a pregnancy study.

CDR3 nucleotide sequence: TGCAGCGTTGGGCCACGTTTGTCGACCTACGAGCAGTACTTC. It translates to CSVGPRLSTYEQYF. J is TRBJ2-7 and V is TRBV29-1; no reliable D call. Between the trimmed V and J ends, which lost 4 bases and 2 bases, there was a span of 15 bases. CDR1 is SQVTM and CDR2 is ANQGSEA in the germline V gene. CDR3 size: 14 residues.

The genes are TRBV18 and TRBJ2-3; 9 bases map to TRBD2. Germline lookup yields CDR1 KGHSH and CDR2 LQKENI. The CDR3 contains 16 residues. J lost 7 bases, V lost 0 bases, and 8 bases had no gene match. This CDR3 is CASSPPLAGWGNTQYF. The CDR3 nucleotides are TGTGCCAGCTCACCACCGCTAGCGGGGTGGGGGAATACGCAGTATTTT.

The CDR3, as DNA: TGTGCCAGCAGCGTAGGTGAGGGCGAAGCTTTCTTT. Its translation is CASSVGEGEAFF. This chain connects TRBV9 to TRBJ1-1; D is undetermined. CDR3 length equals 12 residues. The germline V gene encodes CDR1 SGDLS and CDR2 YYNGEE. Trimming removed 0 bases at V and 8 bases at J, with 8 bases between.

J is TRBJ1-1 and V is TRBV7-8; D perhaps matches TRBD1 (6 bases). The V end lost 0 bases, the J end lost 5 bases, and 10 bases lay between the germline ends. In germline, CDR1 is SGHVS, CDR2 FQNEAQ. The CDR3 sequence is 14 residues long. CDR3 nucleotides: TGTGCCAGCAGCTTAGCTGGGGGCAGGACTGAAGCTTTCTTT. This gives the protein CASSLAGGRTEAFF.

This rearrangement joins TRBV30 to TRBJ2-3; D possibly corresponds to TRBD2 (6 bases). CDR1 and CDR2 from the germline V gene are GTSNPN and SVGIG (reference sequence). Trimming removed 5 bases from V and 7 bases from J, with 22 bases in between. The CDR3 consists of 15 residues. The CDR3 reads CAWVQLQGGANTQYF. The CDR3 DNA is TGTGCCTGGGTCCAACTCCAAGGAGGGGCAAATACGCAGTATTTT.

This clone was found many times. The genes are TRBV5-1 and TRBJ1-3; possibly TRBD1 for D (5 bases). This CDR3 spans 14 amino acids. Germline V gene data show CDR1 as SGHRS and CDR2 as YFSETQ. Trimming left V 0 bases short and J 8 bases short, with 12 bases between. The DNA of the CDR3 is TGCGCCAGCAGCTTGGAAGGGGCCTTGGACACCATATATTTT. It codes for CASSLEGALDTIYF.

V gene TRBV6-4 combines with J gene TRBJ2-5; no clear D gene. The ends were cut back, 3 bases at V and 0 bases at J, with 5 bases in the middle. The CDR3 extends over 13 amino acids. Germline CDR1 reads MRHNA; CDR2 reads SNTAGT. The CDR3 DNA is TGTGCCAGCAGTGAAACAGACCAAGAGACCCAGTACTTC. This encodes CASSETDQETQYF.

This clone appeared a few times. The chain combines TRBV11-1 with TRBJ2-1; 7 bases agree with TRBD1. Germline V gene sequence: CDR1 SGHAT, CDR2 FQDESV (reference sequence). The CDR3 contains 14 residues. Trimming cost V 1 base and J 5 bases; bases outside gene matches: 2. As DNA, the CDR3 is TGTGCCAGCAGCTTAGTTACAGGGGACAATGAGCAGTTCTTC. It translates to CASSLVTGDNEQFF.

The genes are TRBV2 and TRBJ2-3; D might be TRBD1 (6 bases). Germline V gene lookup returns CDR1 SNHLY and CDR2 FYNNEI. Trimming cost V 6 bases and J 0 bases, with 10 bases left between them. This CDR3 contains 14 residues. In nucleotides, the CDR3 is TGTGCCAGCAGGAGGGACACGAGCACAGATACGCAGTATTTT. Translation: CASRRDTSTDTQYF.

The chain links TRBV19 to TRBJ1-2, with D hard to call. The CDR3 loop spans 13 amino acids. Deletions cut 3 bases from V and 5 bases from J, with 10 bases between. Germline V gene sequence: CDR1 LNHDA, CDR2 SQIVND (reference sequence). CDR3 DNA: TGTGCCAGTAGTATTTCAACAGATTATGGCTACACCTTC. Protein: CASSISTDYGYTF.

DNA for the CDR3: TGTGCCAGCAGCTTGCCACGGACAGGGGGCTACAATGAGCAGTTCTTC. It is translated as CASSLPRTGGYNEQFF. The chain links TRBV5-4 to TRBJ2-1, with 10 nucleotides matching TRBD1. The CDR3 contains 16 residues. V dropped 1 base and J dropped 3; count of bases not matched to a gene: 4. Germline CDR1 SGHNT, CDR2 YYREEE (reference sequence).

The chain has TRBV5-6 and TRBJ2-3, with TRBD2 matching over 15 bases. CDR3 length: 18 residues. The germline CDR1 and CDR2 sequences are SGHDT and YYEEEE. Losses at the gene ends were 4 bases for V and 3 bases for J; bases not matched to a gene: 9. The CDR3 nucleotides read TGTGCCAGCAGCAGGACTAGCGGGAGGGCGGGGTGGACAGATACGCAGTATTTT. Translating it yields CASSRTSGRAGWTDTQYF.

The chain joins TRBV7-5 to TRBJ2-5; TRBD2, as called in the table, went unchecked against the DNA. TRBV7-5 is a known pseudogene. CDR3 length: 16 amino acids. The CDR3 region has the DNA TGTGTCAGAAGCCTCCGGACTAGCGGATACCAAGAGACCCAGTACTTC. This translates into CVRSLRTSGYQETQYF.

The chain joins TRBV7-2 to TRBJ1-2; the D gene is possibly TRBD1 (6 bases). Trimming took off 1 base at V and 8 bases at J, with 14 bases between the two ends. The germline V gene encodes CDR1 SGHTA and CDR2 FQGNSA. There are 14 residues in the CDR3. CDR3 region: CASSLGYGTPGYTF. CDR3 DNA: TGTGCCAGCAGCTTAGGGTACGGGACACCCGGCTACACCTTC.

V gene TRBV7-2 combines with J gene TRBJ2-3; D might be TRBD2 (5 bases). Germline V gene sequence: CDR1 SGHTA, CDR2 FQGNSA. V lost 2 bases and J 1 base, leaving 10 bases between the germline ends. The CDR3 runs to 15 residues. The CDR3 here is CASSLMGSGTDTQYF. CDR3 sequence (DNA): TGTGCCAGCAGCTTAATGGGTAGCGGCACAGATACGCAGTATTTT.

This chain links TRBV5-1 with TRBJ1-1, with no clear D. Trimming pared 0 bases from V and 0 bases from J, leaving 12 bases between. CDR3 length: 16 amino acids. The germline gives CDR1 SGHRS, CDR2 YFSETQ. This CDR3 is CASSLGQRQMNTEAFF. The CDR3, as DNA: TGCGCCAGCAGCTTGGGGCAGAGGCAAATGAACACTGAAGCTTTCTTT.

V and J are TRBV5-4 and TRBJ1-3, with 10 bases matching TRBD1. Germline V lookup: CDR1 SGHNT, CDR2 YYREEE (reference sequence). The CDR3 is made up of 15 amino acids. Trimming removed 0 bases from V and 8 bases from J; junction bases left unmatched: 5. The CDR3 protein is CASSLGQGAWDTIYF. The CDR3 nucleotides read TGTGCCAGCAGCTTGGGACAGGGGGCTTGGGACACCATATATTTT.

The gene calls are TRBV6-5 and TRBJ1-1; no clear D gene. Germline CDR1 MNHEY, CDR2 SVGAGI. This CDR3 has 15 amino acids. V lost 6 bases and J lost 0, with 14 bases in between. The CDR3 sequence is CASRTQRQLNTEAFF. The CDR3 nucleotides are TGTGCCAGCAGGACACAAAGGCAGTTGAACACTGAAGCTTTCTTT.

The CDR3 DNA sequence: TGTGCCATCAGTGAGTCAAACAGTAAACAAGAGACCCAGTACTTC. Its protein product is CAISESNSKQETQYF. The chain carries TRBV10-3 and TRBJ2-5; D call uncertain. Germline V gene data show CDR1 as ENHRY and CDR2 as SYGVKD. The CDR3 contains 15 residues. V lost 0 bases and J lost 2, with 10 bases in between.

V usage is TRBV6-5 and J usage is TRBJ2-7; the D gene is possibly TRBD1 (6 bases). Germline CDR1 reads MNHEY; CDR2 reads SVGAGI. V was pared by 0 bases and J by 0 bases, with 12 bases between. This CDR3 region has 16 residues. The CDR3 reads CASSYSTGRVSYEQYF. The CDR3 coding sequence is TGTGCCAGCAGTTACTCGACAGGCAGGGTCTCCTACGAGCAGTACTTC.

This CDR3 reads CASSPGLEYTIYF. In DNA form, the CDR3 reads TGTGCCAGCAGCCCCGGACTTGAATACACCATATATTTT. The V call is TRBV7-2, the J call TRBJ1-3; D uncertain. Germline-derived CDR1 and CDR2 are SGHTA and FQGNSA. The ends were cut back, 5 bases at V and 8 bases at J, with 13 bases in the middle. This CDR3 has 13 residues.

As concerns this clone: Relative to the germline gene, one junction end is altered; a read error may explain this. The chain combines TRBV28 with TRBJ2-3; the match to TRBD1 covers 7 bases. The length of the CDR3 is 13 residues. CDR1 is MDHEN, CDR2 SYDVKM, per germline. This chain's CDR3 is CASSRDSTDTQYF. CDR3 DNA sequence: TGTGCCAGCAGCCGGGACAGCACGGATACGCAGTATTTT.

This chain uses TRBV11-2 with TRBJ2-3; a weak D match, TRBD1 (5 bases). The CDR3 totals 15 residues. Trimming took off 1 base at V and 1 base at J, with 9 bases between the two ends. Germline loops: CDR1 SGHAT, CDR2 FQNNGV. CDR3 bases: TGTGCCAGCAGCTTAGTCGGCAGGGGCACAGATACGCAGTATTTT. Its protein is CASSLVGRGTDTQYF.

V and J are TRBV5-4 and TRBJ2-5, with D uncertain. V lost 7 bases, J lost 0 bases, and 13 bases lay in between. This CDR3 is 14 amino acids long. The germline V gene encodes CDR1 SGHNT and CDR2 YYREEE (reference sequence). CDR3 in amino acids: CASQTAPYQETQYF. CDR3 nucleotides: TGTGCCAGCCAAACAGCCCCGTACCAAGAGACCCAGTACTTC.